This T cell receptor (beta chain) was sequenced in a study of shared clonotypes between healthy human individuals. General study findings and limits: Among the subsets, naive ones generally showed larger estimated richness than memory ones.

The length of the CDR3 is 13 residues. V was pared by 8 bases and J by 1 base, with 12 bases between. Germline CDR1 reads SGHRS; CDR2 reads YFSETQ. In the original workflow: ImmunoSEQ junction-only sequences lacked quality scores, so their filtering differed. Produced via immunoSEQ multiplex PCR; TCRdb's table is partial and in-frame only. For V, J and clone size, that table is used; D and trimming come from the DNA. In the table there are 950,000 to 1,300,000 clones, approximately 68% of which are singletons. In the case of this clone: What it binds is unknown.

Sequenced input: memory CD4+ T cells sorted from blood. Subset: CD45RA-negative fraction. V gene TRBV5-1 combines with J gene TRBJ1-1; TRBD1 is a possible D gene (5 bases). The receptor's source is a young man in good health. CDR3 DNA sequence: TGCGCCAGTAGAGCAACAGGGAACACTGAAGCTTTCTTT. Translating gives CASRATGNTEAFF.